A selection of T cell receptor beta chains follows, all from one sample in a study of blood T cell repertoires in COVID-19. Clones were read by immunoSEQ multiplex PCR, and TCRdb kept only the in-frame ones, dropping some. The sample consists of 200,000 to 250,000 clones, around 90% of them appearing once. What was sequenced was peripheral blood. The source is a man aged 55 to 70 who had recovered from COVID-19. Both conserved end residues are part of each CDR3. A D gene is named only where the DNA matches it firmly. Not all rows give a size; the values are once, few, many and, for expanded clones, a class.

d_call j_call clone_size v_call cdr3_aa cdr3_nt
. TRBJ1-1 . TRBV6-1 CASSEGGGSRTEAFF TGTGCCAGCAGTGAAGGTGGGGGCAGTCGGACTGAAGCTTTCTTT
TRBD2 TRBJ2-1 . TRBV14 CASSRGLAGGTYNEQFF TGTGCCAGCAGCCGAGGGTTAGCGGGGGGGACCTACAATGAGCAGTTCTTC
. TRBJ1-5 once TRBV10-3 CAISEGVGGFNNQPQHF TGTGCCATCAGTGAAGGGGTGGGAGGGTTTAACAATCAGCCCCAGCATTTT
. TRBJ2-7 . TRBV15 CATSREYYEQYF TGTGCCACCAGCAGAGAATACTACGAGCAGTACTTC
TRBD2 TRBJ2-3 . TRBV7-6 CASSFPSGGYTDTQYF TGTGCCAGCAGCTTCCCTAGCGGGGGATACACAGATACGCAGTATTTT
TRBD1 TRBJ1-1 . TRBV5-1 CASRPDTGANTEAFF TGCGCCAGCAGGCCCGATACAGGGGCGAACACTGAAGCTTTCTTT
. TRBJ2-1 . TRBV10-3 CAISEKEGTVKSSEQFF TGTGCCATCAGTGAGAAGGAGGGAACGGTCAAGAGTAGTGAGCAGTTCTTC
. TRBJ1-2 . TRBV7-2 CASSFTPGPGYTF TGTGCCAGCAGCTTTACACCAGGCCCCGGCTACACCTTC
. TRBJ2-1 . TRBV11-3 CASSSGLAHEQFF TGTGCCAGCAGCTCAGGTCTCGCCCATGAGCAGTTCTTC
TRBD2 TRBJ2-1 . TRBV3-1/TRBV3-2 CASSQGLAGVGNEQFF TGTGCCAGCAGCCAGGGACTAGCGGGGGTGGGCAATGAGCAGTTCTTC
. TRBJ2-7 . TRBV10-3 CAISRTGTQPYEQYF TGTGCCATCAGCCGAACCGGGACACAACCCTACGAGCAGTACTTC
. TRBJ2-1 . TRBV11-1 CASSTTRLGEQFF TGTGCCAGCAGCACGACTAGATTGGGTGAGCAGTTCTTC
TRBD1 TRBJ1-6 . TRBV7-2 CASSLDRGRGSPLHF TGTGCCAGCAGCTTGGACAGGGGGCGGGGTTCACCCCTCCACTTT
TRBD1 TRBJ2-7 once TRBV2 CASTPRDRATQPLDEQYF TGTGCCAGCACCCCCCGGGACAGGGCAACCCAGCCTCTGGACGAGCAGTACTTC
TRBD1 TRBJ1-4 . TRBV19 CASSTRQGVSLLFF TGTGCCAGTAGTACTCGACAGGGTGTCTCGTTGCTGTTTTTT
. TRBJ1-5 . TRBV24-1 CATSEHRTNNQPQHF TGTGCCACCAGTGAACACAGGACAAACAATCAGCCCCAGCATTTT
. TRBJ2-4 once TRBV5-4 CASSPSGTAKNIQYF TGTGCCAGCAGCCCCTCCGGTACGGCCAAAAACATTCAGTACTTC
TRBD2 TRBJ2-3 few TRBV5-1 CASSPRTGGPTDTQYF TGCGCCAGCAGCCCCCGTACGGGGGGACCCACAGATACGCAGTATTTT
TRBD1 TRBJ1-4 . TRBV4-1 CASSPVTGAAVFNEKLFF TGCGCCAGCAGCCCTGTGACAGGGGCCGCGGTCTTTAATGAAAAACTGTTTTTT
. TRBJ2-7 . TRBV5-1 CASSLEQPYEQYF TGCGCCAGCAGCTTGGAACAGCCCTACGAGCAGTACTTC
TRBD2 TRBJ2-5 . TRBV5-1 CASSLMPAGGQETQYF TGCGCCAGCAGCTTGATGCCAGCGGGGGGGCAAGAGACCCAGTACTTC
. TRBJ2-2 . TRBV4-3 CASSQERQRNTGELFF TGCGCCAGCAGCCAAGAACGACAGCGCAACACCGGGGAGCTGTTTTTT
. TRBJ1-1 . TRBV6-5 CASSFGMTGHTEAFF TGTGCCAGCAGTTTCGGGATGACAGGTCACACTGAAGCTTTCTTT
TRBD2 TRBJ2-7 . TRBV6-5 CASSNPTSVYEQYF TGTGCCAGCAGTAACCCCACTAGCGTATACGAGCAGTACTTC
. TRBJ2-7 . TRBV7-9 CASSLEVGLTGSSYEQYF TGTGCCAGCAGCTTAGAGGTTGGGCTGACGGGGAGCTCCTACGAGCAGTACTTC
. TRBJ1-6 . TRBV7-2 CASSPNSGDNSPLHF TGTGCCAGCAGCCCTAACTCAGGGGATAATTCACCCCTCCACTTT
TRBD1 TRBJ1-1 . TRBV7-2 CASSFTTGIGTEAFF TGTGCCAGCAGCTTTACGACAGGGATTGGAACTGAAGCTTTCTTT
. TRBJ2-3 . TRBV10-2 CASSPPGLRGVDTQYF TGCGCCAGCAGTCCTCCGGGACTTAGAGGGGTAGATACGCAGTATTTT
TRBD1 TRBJ1-1 few TRBV3-1/TRBV3-2 CASSHFANRGYNTEAFF TGTGCCAGCAGCCACTTTGCCAACAGGGGTTATAACACTGAAGCTTTCTTT
TRBD1 TRBJ1-2 . TRBV5-4 CASSRQGDYGYTF TGTGCCAGCAGTAGACAGGGTGACTATGGCTACACCTTC
. TRBJ2-6 . TRBV19 CASSIGRGRARSGANVLTF TGTGCCAGTAGTATAGGGAGGGGCAGGGCCAGGTCTGGGGCCAACGTCCTGACTTTC
TRBD2 TRBJ2-1 . TRBV9 CASSVDQREGYNEQFF TGTGCCAGCAGCGTAGATCAGCGGGAGGGCTACAATGAGCAGTTCTTC
TRBD1 TRBJ1-2 . TRBV5-1 CASSWGQTGPGNNGYTF TGCGCCAGCAGCTGGGGTCAGACAGGGCCGGGCAATAATGGCTACACCTTC
TRBD1 TRBJ1-1 . TRBV27 CASSSLGQGAQAFF TGTGCCAGCAGTTCCCTTGGACAGGGGGCGCAAGCTTTCTTT
TRBD1 TRBJ2-1 . TRBV12-3/TRBV12-4 CASSLDRGQQFF TGTGCCAGCAGTCTGGACAGGGGTCAGCAGTTCTTC
. TRBJ1-5 . TRBV3-1/TRBV3-2 CASSQDLGGIGNQPQHF TGTGCCAGCAGCCAAGATCTGGGGGGAATCGGTAATCAGCCCCAGCATTTT
. TRBJ2-1 few TRBV5-1 CASSLRVETYNEQFF TGCGCCAGCAGCTTGAGAGTCGAAACTTACAATGAGCAGTTCTTC
TRBD2 TRBJ2-7 . TRBV27 CASSGGTTSYYEQYF TGTGCCAGCAGTGGCGGGACTACCTCTTACTACGAGCAGTACTTC
TRBD2 TRBJ2-3 . TRBV5-1 CASSQAGGSPDTQYF TGCGCCAGCAGCCAAGCGGGAGGTTCCCCAGATACGCAGTATTTT
. TRBJ2-1 . TRBV6-5 CASSSGDTSYNEQFF TGTGCCAGCAGTTCAGGGGACACCTCCTACAATGAGCAGTTCTTC
TRBD1 TRBJ1-5 . TRBV18 CASSPDRGSNQPQHF TGTGCCAGCTCACCCGACAGGGGGAGCAATCAGCCCCAGCATTTT
TRBD1 TRBJ2-7 . TRBV27 CASNPRGQGDDEQYF TGTGCCAGCAACCCTCGGGGACAGGGGGACGACGAGCAGTACTTC
TRBD2 TRBJ2-5 . TRBV5-1 CASSLEGTSGETQYF TGCGCCAGCAGCTTGGAGGGGACTAGCGGAGAGACCCAGTACTTC
. TRBJ2-7 . TRBV11-3 CASSLPLAPLGGYYEQYF TGTGCCAGCAGCTTACCCCTCGCCCCACTGGGAGGTTATTACGAGCAGTACTTC
. TRBJ2-1 once TRBV5-4 CASRGGGGMYNEQFF TGTGCCAGCAGGGGCGGCGGCGGGATGTACAATGAGCAGTTCTTC
TRBD1 TRBJ2-2 . TRBV7-9 CASGTSGGTGELFF TGTGCCAGCGGGACGTCAGGGGGCACCGGGGAGCTGTTTTTT
TRBD1 TRBJ2-2 . TRBV19 CASRGQGGGTGELFF TGTGCCAGTAGGGGACAGGGGGGAGGGACCGGGGAGCTGTTTTTT
. TRBJ2-3 . TRBV6-1 CASSEGLSTDTQYF TGTGCCAGCAGTGAAGGACTAAGCACAGATACGCAGTATTTT
TRBD1 TRBJ1-6 . TRBV5-1 CASSLGQAGVSSYNSPLHF TGCGCCAGCAGCCTAGGACAGGCTGGGGTCAGCTCCTATAATTCACCCCTCCACTTT
. TRBJ1-2 . TRBV9 CASSPLSNYGYTF TGTGCCAGCAGCCCCCTATCCAACTATGGCTACACCTTC
. TRBJ2-3 . TRBV7-3 CASSSDPGGAGADTQYF TGTGCCAGCAGCTCAGACCCAGGCGGAGCAGGGGCAGATACGCAGTATTTT